The source of this T cell receptor beta chain is a study of blood T cell repertoires in COVID-19. Generated by immunoSEQ multiplex PCR, the TCRdb table keeps only in-frame clones and is missing some. The sample lists around 140,000 clones, approximately 88% seen once, with 1.8% in the top ten. With V trimmed by 4 bases and J by 6 bases, 10 bases remained unmatched. This CDR3 spans 17 amino acids. Per the germline V gene, CDR1 is SGDLS and CDR2 is YYNGEE. This chain joins TRBV9 and TRBJ2-5; 15 bases fit TRBD2. Sequenced input: peripheral blood. The clonotype comes from a man between 65 and 79 years old with acute or convalescent COVID-19. Written as DNA, the CDR3 is TGTGCCAGCAGCCCCGGGACTAGCGGGAGGAATGGAAAGACCCAGTACTTC. Its protein is CASSPGTSGRNGKTQYF.